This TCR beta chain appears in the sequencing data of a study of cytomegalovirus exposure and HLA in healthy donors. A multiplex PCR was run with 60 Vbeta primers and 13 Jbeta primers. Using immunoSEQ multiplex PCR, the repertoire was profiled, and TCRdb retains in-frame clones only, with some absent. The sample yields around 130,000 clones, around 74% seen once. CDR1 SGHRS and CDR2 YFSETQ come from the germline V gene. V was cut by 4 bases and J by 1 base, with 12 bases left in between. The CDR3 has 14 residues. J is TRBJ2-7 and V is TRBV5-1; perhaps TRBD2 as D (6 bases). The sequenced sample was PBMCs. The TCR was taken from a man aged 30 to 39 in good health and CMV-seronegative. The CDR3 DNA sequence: TGCGCCAGCAGCCTCGGGACTCGATCCTACGAGCAGTACTTC. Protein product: CASSLGTRSYEQYF.